This is a list of T cell receptor beta chains from one sample in a study of T cell changes during pregnancy in multiple sclerosis. TCRdb's table, derived via immunoSEQ multiplex PCR, lists solely in-frame clones and lacks some. The table includes approximately 23,000 clones, roughly 91% detected once. Sample: CD8+ T cells from peripheral blood mononuclear cells, taken in the first trimester of pregnancy. The receptor source for this set is a female donor with multiple sclerosis, enrolled in a pregnancy study. The CDR3 runs from the conserved cysteine through the conserved F or W. Each record gives: CDR3 protein, CDR3 DNA, CDR3 length, V gene, D gene, J gene, clone size. D genes are given only for firm matches. Where a row states a size, it is once, few, many or the class of an expanded clone; other rows omit it.

CDR3 protein: CATSEREFHEQYF
CDR3 DNA: TGTGCCACCAGCGAGCGGGAGTTTCACGAGCAGTACTTC
CDR3 length: 13
V gene: TRBV15
D gene: TRBD2
J gene: TRBJ2-7
clone size: NA

CDR3 protein: CASSPRLAGGTGELFF
CDR3 DNA: TGTGCCAGCAGCCCTAGACTAGCGGGAGGCACCGGGGAGCTGTTTTTT
CDR3 length: 16
V gene: TRBV4-2
D gene: TRBD2
J gene: TRBJ2-2
clone size: NA

CDR3 protein: CASSFYLAGNNEQFF
CDR3 DNA: TGTGCCAGCAGCTTTTACCTAGCGGGTAACAATGAGCAGTTCTTC
CDR3 length: 15
V gene: TRBV13
D gene: TRBD2
J gene: TRBJ2-1
clone size: NA

CDR3 protein: CASSIDPPGDYNEQFF
CDR3 DNA: TGTGCCAGTAGTATAGATCCTCCAGGGGACTACAATGAGCAGTTCTTC
CDR3 length: 16
V gene: TRBV19
D gene: NA
J gene: TRBJ2-1
clone size: NA

CDR3 protein: CASSQGVASDEQYF
CDR3 DNA: TGCGCCAGCAGCCAAGGGGTAGCATCCGACGAGCAGTACTTC
CDR3 length: 14
V gene: TRBV4-3
D gene: NA
J gene: TRBJ2-7
clone size: NA

CDR3 protein: CALTGTSYEQYF
CDR3 DNA: TGTGCCTTGACAGGGACGTCCTACGAGCAGTACTTC
CDR3 length: 12
V gene: TRBV30
D gene: TRBD1
J gene: TRBJ2-7
clone size: NA

CDR3 protein: CASSPGQGTEAFF
CDR3 DNA: TGTGCCAGCAGCCCCGGACAGGGCACTGAAGCTTTCTTT
CDR3 length: 13
V gene: TRBV7-9
D gene: TRBD1
J gene: TRBJ1-1
clone size: NA

CDR3 protein: CASSYYPSSMGYTF
CDR3 DNA: TGTGCCAGCAGTTATTATCCTTCCTCTATGGGCTACACCTTC
CDR3 length: 14
V gene: TRBV6-5
D gene: NA
J gene: TRBJ1-2
clone size: once

CDR3 protein: CAWTRGQGSDEQYF
CDR3 DNA: TGTGCCTGGACTCGCGGACAGGGGTCCGACGAGCAGTACTTC
CDR3 length: 14
V gene: TRBV30
D gene: TRBD1
J gene: TRBJ2-7
clone size: NA

CDR3 protein: CASKQTGTDLNTEAFF
CDR3 DNA: TGTGCCAGCAAACAGACAGGGACCGATTTGAACACTGAAGCTTTCTTT
CDR3 length: 16
V gene: TRBV28
D gene: TRBD1
J gene: TRBJ1-1
clone size: NA

CDR3 protein: CASSDRDGTEAFF
CDR3 DNA: TGTGCCAGCAGTGATCGGGATGGAACTGAAGCTTTCTTT
CDR3 length: 13
V gene: TRBV6-4
D gene: NA
J gene: TRBJ1-1
clone size: NA

CDR3 protein: CASSLSGRDGDEQFF
CDR3 DNA: TGTGCCAGCAGCCTAAGCGGGAGGGATGGGGATGAGCAGTTCTTC
CDR3 length: 15
V gene: TRBV7-9
D gene: TRBD2
J gene: TRBJ2-1
clone size: NA

CDR3 protein: CASSLQREATYEQYF
CDR3 DNA: TGTGCCAGCAGTTTACAGCGGGAGGCTACCTACGAGCAGTACTTC
CDR3 length: 15
V gene: TRBV28
D gene: TRBD2
J gene: TRBJ2-7
clone size: NA

CDR3 protein: CASGLLQGGYEQYF
CDR3 DNA: TGTGCTAGTGGTTTATTGCAGGGCGGTTACGAGCAGTACTTC
CDR3 length: 14
V gene: TRBV12-5
D gene: NA
J gene: TRBJ2-7
clone size: NA

CDR3 protein: CASSLPPGRELTYEQYF
CDR3 DNA: TGTGCCAGCAGTTTGCCTCCAGGGCGGGAGCTCACCTACGAGCAGTACTTC
CDR3 length: 17
V gene: TRBV28
D gene: TRBD2
J gene: TRBJ2-7
clone size: NA

CDR3 protein: CASYGTAQTSYEQYF
CDR3 DNA: TGTGCCAGCTATGGGACAGCCCAAACCTCCTACGAGCAGTACTTC
CDR3 length: 15
V gene: TRBV27
D gene: TRBD1
J gene: TRBJ2-7
clone size: NA

CDR3 protein: CASSSGLSSEQYF
CDR3 DNA: TGTGCCAGCAGCTCGGGACTATCCTCGGAGCAGTACTTC
CDR3 length: 13
V gene: TRBV7-3
D gene: TRBD2
J gene: TRBJ2-7
clone size: NA

CDR3 protein: CASSLLTEAFF
CDR3 DNA: TGTGCCAGCAGCCTACTCACTGAAGCTTTCTTT
CDR3 length: 11
V gene: TRBV11-2
D gene: NA
J gene: TRBJ1-1
clone size: few